These 17 T cell receptor beta chains originate from one sample sequenced in a study of T cells in Graves' hyperthyroidism and ophthalmopathy. Amplified TCR beta CDR3 regions derived from RNA transcripts. HTBI primers drove first-round RT-PCR of the TCR CDR3. From the multiplex PCR reads, TCRdb called clonotypes with MiXCR, one entry per CDR3 protein. The sample includes fewer than 700,000 distinct CDR3 sequences, over 15% of them seen just once. Sequenced sample: blood. Receptors originate from a woman aged 18 to 35 with Graves' ophthalmopathy.

This clonotype has ten or more counts. CDR3 in amino acids: CASSAQENTEAFF. Here the CDR3 DNA reads TGTGCCAGCAGCGCACAGGAAAACACTGAAGCTTTCTTT. This rearrangement joins TRBV11-2 to TRBJ1-1; a possible D gene is TRBD1 (5 bases). The V and J ends lost 5 bases and 2 bases respectively, with 9 bases between them. The V gene's germline CDR1 is SGHAT and CDR2 FQNNGV. The length of the CDR3 is 13 residues.

The chain carries TRBV30 and TRBJ2-3, with 11 bases fitting TRBD2. This CDR3 is built from 14 residues. After removal of 5 bases from V and 2 bases from J, the junction contained 3 bases not matched to a gene. CDR1 is GTSNPN and CDR2 is SVGIG in the germline V gene (reference sequence). The CDR3 spells CAWGTSGPTDTQYF. CDR3 nucleotides: TGTGCCTGGGGGACTAGCGGACCCACAGATACGCAGTATTTT.

J is TRBJ2-7 and V is TRBV27; TRBD2 matches 10 bases. Germline trimming cut 4 bases from V and 1 base from J; bases unmatched to any gene: 4. This CDR3 is built from 15 residues. From germline, CDR1 is MNHEY and CDR2 SMNVEV (reference sequence). CDR3 bases: TGTGCCAGCAGTTGGACTAGCGGAGCTTCCTACGAGCAGTACTTC. Amino acid sequence: CASSWTSGASYEQYF.

At least ten counts were recorded for this clonotype. This rearrangement joins TRBV28 to TRBJ1-2, with TRBD1 matching 7 bases. V was pared by 3 bases and J by 7 bases, with 5 bases of the junction left unmatched. The germline V gene has CDR1 MDHEN and CDR2 SYDVKM. The CDR3 extends over 13 amino acids. Written as DNA, the CDR3 is TGTGCCAGCAGTTTTTCCCAGGGGGGTGGCTACACCTTC. As protein: CASSFSQGGGYTF.

The CDR3 is CASSPRTGGKAFF. The CDR3 bases are TGTGCCAGCAGCCCCCGGACCGGGGGAAAAGCTTTCTTT. This chain uses TRBV3-1 with TRBJ1-1, with D perhaps matching TRBD1 (5 bases). The CDR3 covers 13 residues. Germline CDR1 is LGHDT and CDR2 is YNNKEL (reference sequence). The V and J ends lost 4 bases and 9 bases respectively, with 15 bases between them.

The chain uses TRBV29-1 and TRBJ2-7, with TRBD1 identical over 7 bases. Germline lookup yields CDR1 SQVTM and CDR2 ANQGSEA. V dropped 4 bases and J dropped 2; count of bases not matched to a gene: 11. This CDR3 has 15 residues. The DNA for the CDR3 is TGCAGCGTTGGGGGTTGGGGACAGAACCCCTACGAGCAGTACTTC. Its translation is CSVGGWGQNPYEQYF.

This clonotype was observed many times. The chain is built from TRBV27 and TRBJ2-3; D is perhaps TRBD2 (6 bases). CDR1 is MNHEY and CDR2 is SMNVEV in the germline V gene (reference sequence). Trimming took 3 bases from V and 2 from J, leaving 18 bases between them. The CDR3 is 17 amino acids. The CDR3 nucleotides are TGTGCCAGCAGTTTCGGGGGAGAGAGACTATTCACAGATACGCAGTATTTT. Translated: CASSFGGERLFTDTQYF.

This chain uses TRBV5-1 with TRBJ1-1, with D possibly matching TRBD1 (5 bases). Germline V gene sequence: CDR1 SGHRS, CDR2 YFSETQ. Trimming pared 1 base from V and 4 bases from J, leaving 14 bases between. The CDR3 covers 15 residues. For the CDR3, the DNA is TGCGCCAGCAGCTTGTCGGCAGGGTTTTTCACTGAAGCTTTCTTT. Translation gives CASSLSAGFFTEAFF.

The table lists this clonotype with many counts. V usage is TRBV2 and J usage is TRBJ2-7; possibly TRBD2 for D (5 bases). V dropped 8 bases and J dropped 0 bases, with 14 bases sitting between them. The CDR3 runs to 14 residues. The V gene's germline CDR1 is SNHLY and CDR2 FYNNEI. CDR3 nucleotides: TGTGCCAGCTTGGGAGCTAGGAGCTCCTACGAGCAGTACTTC. This sequence encodes CASLGARSSYEQYF. Combining the CDR3 with reference TRBV2 and TRBJ2-7 gives the whole variable domain EPEVTQTPSHQVTQMGQEVILRCVPISNHLYFYWYRQILGQKVEFLVSFYNNEISEKSEIFDDQFSVERPDGSNFTLKIRSTKLEDSAMYFCASLGARSSYEQYFGPGTRLTVT.

This clonotype was detected ten times or more. The chain recombines TRBV18 with TRBJ1-2; TRBD1 aligns across 8 bases. The CDR3 has 12 amino acids. Germline lookup yields CDR1 KGHSH and CDR2 LQKENI. With 6 bases clipped from V and 9 bases from J, the junction kept 6 bases outside the gene matches. CDR3 amino acids: CASSGQDVSYTF. CDR3 coding DNA: TGTGCCAGCTCGGGACAGGACGTGAGCTACACCTTC.

To note about this clonotype: Being one base from a much bigger clone, this may be a read error. The chain combines TRBV30 with TRBJ2-7; the D gene could be TRBD1 or TRBD2 (5 bases each). Trimming left V 3 bases short and J 9 bases short, with 12 bases between. The CDR3 covers 11 residues. In germline, CDR1 is GTSNPN, CDR2 SVGIG (reference sequence). CDR3 DNA sequence: TGTGCCTGGAGCCTCCGGGACGGGCAGTACTTC. This sequence encodes CAWSLRDGQYF.

The rearrangement uses TRBV20-1 and TRBJ2-3; D might be TRBD2 (5 bases). Trimming took 3 bases from V and 1 from J, leaving 14 bases between them. Germline CDR1 is DFQATT and CDR2 is SNEGSKA (reference sequence). This CDR3 has 15 residues. This chain's CDR3 is CSARARGAGTDTQYF. The CDR3 nucleotides are TGCAGTGCTAGGGCTCGGGGTGCGGGCACAGATACGCAGTATTTT.

V and J are TRBV4-2 and TRBJ1-1; weak D call: TRBD1 (5 bases). The CDR3 covers 16 residues. Per germline, CDR1 LGHNA and CDR2 YNFKEQ. V lost 2 bases, J lost 0 bases, and 13 bases lay in between. Here the CDR3 reads CASSQSLDTLNTEAFF. CDR3 coding DNA: TGTGCCAGCAGCCAAAGTCTGGACACTTTGAACACTGAAGCTTTCTTT.

This clonotype appeared many times. The chain uses TRBV2 and TRBJ1-2, with D hard to call. Trimming shortened V by 6 bases and J by 4 bases, and 18 bases separated the two germline ends. This CDR3 comprises 15 residues. The germline V gene encodes CDR1 SNHLY and CDR2 FYNNEI. CDR3: CASRGRADDGYGYTF. In DNA, the CDR3 is TGTGCCAGCAGGGGTCGGGCGGATGACGGCTATGGCTACACCTTC.

This clonotype was detected many times. The V gene is TRBV28, the J gene TRBJ2-7; either TRBD1 or TRBD2 may fit D (5 bases each). The CDR3 totals 15 residues. Germline V gene lookup returns CDR1 MDHEN and CDR2 SYDVKM. V was trimmed by 3 bases and J by 1 base, leaving 13 bases between them. The CDR3 nucleotides are TGTGCCAGCAGTTTGCCGGGACCCCAGTCCTACGAGCAGTACTTC. It yields the protein CASSLPGPQSYEQYF.

This clonotype showed up many times. The chain has TRBV28 and TRBJ2-4; tentatively, D is TRBD2 (5 bases). Trimming pared 6 bases from V and 3 bases from J, leaving 15 bases between. The CDR3 loop spans 15 amino acids. Germline CDR1 reads MDHEN; CDR2 reads SYDVKM. The CDR3 spells CASRSGGLDKNIQYF. The CDR3 coding sequence is TGTGCCAGCAGGTCTGGAGGTTTAGACAAAAACATTCAGTACTTC.

In its sample, this clonotype was seen once. The J gene is TRBJ2-7, the V gene TRBV11-2; 10 bases map to TRBD1. Germline CDR1 reads SGHAT; CDR2 reads FQNNGV. Trimming took 5 bases from V and 0 from J; bases not matched to a gene: 4. This CDR3 is 15 amino acids long. Here the CDR3 reads CASSVTGGHSYEQYF. The CDR3 bases are TGTGCCAGCAGCGTGACAGGGGGCCACTCCTACGAGCAGTACTTC.